Each of the 29 T cell receptor beta chains below was sequenced from the same sample in a study of blood T cell repertoires in COVID-19. The table came from immunoSEQ multiplex PCR; TCRdb's copy has only in-frame clones and leaves some out. The sample has about 300,000 clones, 65% to 85% seen once. Sample: peripheral blood. These receptors all stem from a woman aged 45-65 years with acute or convalescent COVID-19.

The V and J genes are TRBV6-2 or TRBV6-3 and TRBJ1-4; D uncertain. The CDR3 is 15 residues long. The germline V gene has CDR1 MNHEY and CDR2 SVGEGT. V was pared by 2 bases and J by 4 bases, with 11 bases between. CDR3 in amino acids: CASSYRGRSNEKLFF. The DNA of the CDR3 is TGTGCCAGCAGTTACCGCGGCAGAAGTAATGAAAAACTGTTTTTT.

A remark on this clone: This specimen includes other DNA sequences encoding the same CDR3. The rearrangement joins TRBV5-5 to TRBJ2-3, with a weak D call TRBD2 (5 bases). V gave up 0 bases and J gave up 5 bases, with 16 bases separating them. Per the germline V gene, CDR1 is SGHKS and CDR2 is YYEKEE (reference sequence). The CDR3 sequence is 16 residues long. As DNA, the CDR3 is TGTGCCAGCAGCTTGGAGGACTCCCCGACGGGAGATACGCAGTATTTT. This codes for CASSLEDSPTGDTQYF.

The genes are TRBV7-2 and TRBJ2-3; 7 bases are a match to TRBD2. Germline CDR1 is SGHTA and CDR2 is FQGNSA. Trimming removed 5 bases from V and 6 bases from J; junction bases left unmatched: 11. The CDR3 has 15 amino acids. CDR3 protein: CASSPRTSEGDTQYF. The CDR3 region has the DNA TGTGCCAGCAGCCCAAGGACTAGTGAGGGGGATACGCAGTATTTT.

The chain recombines TRBV3-1 (or the pseudogene TRBV3-2) with TRBJ1-2; D may be TRBD1 (6 bases). V was trimmed by 4 bases and J by 8 bases, leaving 17 bases between them. Germline V gives CDR1 LGHDT, CDR2 YNNKEL (reference sequence). The CDR3 spans 14 residues. The CDR3 DNA sequence: TGTGCCAGCAGCCTTTCCGCGGACAGCCTAGGCTACACCTTC. Translation gives CASSLSADSLGYTF.

The CDR3 loop is CASSRDRGPEQFF. In DNA form, the CDR3 reads TGTGCCAGCAGCAGGGACAGGGGGCCTGAGCAGTTCTTC. The chain has TRBV6-5 and TRBJ2-1; 12 bases are a match to TRBD1. The CDR3 is 13 amino acids. Per the germline V gene, CDR1 is MNHEY and CDR2 is SVGAGI. V lost 6 bases to trimming and J lost 9 bases; unmatched junction nucleotides: 3.

The chain joins TRBV3-1 (or the pseudogene TRBV3-2) to TRBJ1-1; TRBD1 matches at 7 bases. V shed 6 bases and J 5 bases; nucleotides not matched to a gene: 12. The CDR3 has 15 amino acids. Germline-derived CDR1 and CDR2 are LGHDT and YNNKEL (reference sequence). CDR3 nucleotide sequence: TGTGCCAGCAGTCACAACGGACAGGCGGGGACTGAAGCTTTCTTT. Encoded protein: CASSHNGQAGTEAFF.

This chain links TRBV6-6 with TRBJ1-2; D is ambiguous. CDR3 length: 12 residues. The V and J ends lost 8 bases and 2 bases respectively, with 9 bases between them. Per the germline V gene, CDR1 is MNHNY and CDR2 is SVGAGI (reference sequence). Written as DNA, the CDR3 is TGTGCCAGCTACTTATTGAACTATGGCTACACCTTC. As protein: CASYLLNYGYTF.

The chain links TRBV5-1 to TRBJ2-5; weak D call: TRBD2 (5 bases). The germline V gene has CDR1 SGHRS and CDR2 YFSETQ. V was cut by 1 base and J by 5 bases, with 12 bases left in between. This CDR3 is built from 14 residues. CDR3 residues: CASSLSATGETQYF. Written as DNA, the CDR3 is TGCGCCAGCAGCTTGTCAGCGACGGGGGAGACCCAGTACTTC.

The chain combines TRBV11-2 with TRBJ1-2; 7 bases line up with TRBD1. V was pared by 6 bases and J by 3 bases, with 7 bases of the junction left unmatched. CDR1 SGHAT and CDR2 FQNNGV come from the germline V gene. The CDR3 is made up of 14 amino acids. CDR3 sequence (DNA): TGTGCCAGCAGTAGAGGGGGCGCAGACTATGGCTACACCTTC. Translating gives CASSRGGADYGYTF.

The chain uses TRBV9 and TRBJ2-1; 9 bases map to TRBD2. Germline V lookup: CDR1 SGDLS, CDR2 YYNGEE. With 1 base clipped from V and 3 bases from J, the junction kept 2 bases outside the gene matches. The CDR3 extends over 15 amino acids. The CDR3 loop is CASSVLAGSYNEQFF. In DNA, the CDR3 is TGTGCCAGCAGCGTACTAGCGGGAAGCTACAATGAGCAGTTCTTC.

CDR3: CASSLQGITDTIYF. DNA of the CDR3: TGTGCCAGCAGCCTACAGGGGATAACGGACACCATATATTTT. This chain links TRBV3-1 (or the pseudogene TRBV3-2) with TRBJ1-3; TRBD1 matches at 7 bases. Per the germline V gene, CDR1 is LGHDT and CDR2 is YNNKEL (reference sequence). V trimming: 4 bases; J trimming: 8 bases; junction bases outside the gene matches: 8. This CDR3 spans 14 amino acids.

The rearrangement uses TRBV27 and TRBJ2-1; D is uncertain. The CDR3 spans 12 residues. CDR1 and CDR2 (germline): MNHEY, SMNVEV (reference sequence). V was trimmed by 3 bases and J by 7 bases, leaving 7 bases between them. CDR3 nucleotides: TGTGCCAGCAGTTTCGCCCGGAATGAGCAGTTCTTC. Translating it yields CASSFARNEQFF.

The rearrangement joins TRBV2 to TRBJ2-1; 7 nucleotides match TRBD1. Germline lookup yields CDR1 SNHLY and CDR2 FYNNEI. The length of the CDR3 is 14 residues. The ends lost 5 bases at V and 9 bases at J; junction bases unmatched: 10. The CDR3 region has the DNA TGTGCCAGCAGTCGACAGGGTGGTTGGGGTGAGCAGTTCTTC. It translates to CASSRQGGWGEQFF. Variable domain in full (rest from reference TRBV2 and TRBJ2-1): EPEVTQTPSHQVTQMGQEVILRCVPISNHLYFYWYRQILGQKVEFLVSFYNNEISEKSEIFDDQFSVERPDGSNFTLKIRSTKLEDSAMYFCASSRQGGWGEQFFGPGTRLTVL.

The chain has TRBV19 and TRBJ2-2; maybe TRBD1 (6 bases). The CDR3 extends over 15 amino acids. The germline gives CDR1 LNHDA, CDR2 SQIVND (reference sequence). The ends were cut back, 6 bases at V and 4 bases at J, with 15 bases in the middle. The CDR3 bases are TGTGCCAGTAGCCGTCCCGGGACATTCACCGGGGAGCTGTTTTTT. Protein sequence: CASSRPGTFTGELFF.

Points on this clone: Other DNA sequences in the same sample also yield this CDR3. V is TRBV3-1 (or the pseudogene TRBV3-2) and J is TRBJ2-3; no reliable D call. Between the trimmed V and J ends, which lost 3 bases and 5 bases, there was a span of 3 bases. Germline values: CDR1 LGHDT, CDR2 YNNKEL (reference sequence). The CDR3 contains 11 residues. As DNA, the CDR3 is TGTGCCAGCAGCCATCTAGATACGCAGTATTTT. It translates to CASSHLDTQYF.

The V call is TRBV5-4, the J call TRBJ1-2; TRBD1 aligns across 7 bases. The CDR3 extends over 16 amino acids. V lost 4 bases to trimming and J lost 0 bases; unmatched junction nucleotides: 9. Germline V gene sequence: CDR1 SGHNT, CDR2 YYREEE (reference sequence). CDR3 sequence (DNA): TGTGCCAGCAGCCCGGACAGCCAGGGGGCTAACTATGGCTACACCTTC. It encodes CASSPDSQGANYGYTF.

The chain is built from TRBV9 and TRBJ1-4; no clear D gene. The CDR3 contains 16 residues. Germline V lookup: CDR1 SGDLS, CDR2 YYNGEE. Trimming removed 5 bases from V and 3 bases from J, with 17 bases in between. The CDR3 protein is CASSPVGVPANEKLFF. The CDR3 nucleotides read TGTGCCAGCAGTCCCGTAGGAGTACCTGCTAATGAAAAACTGTTTTTT.

The chain couples TRBV9 to TRBJ2-1, with D possibly matching TRBD2 (6 bases). Per germline, CDR1 SGDLS and CDR2 YYNGEE. With 0 bases removed from V and 12 bases from J, the gap between germline ends came to 16 bases. The CDR3 has 14 residues. DNA of the CDR3: TGTGCCAGCAGCGTAGGTACTGGGGAGGAGCGGCAGTTCTTC. This codes for CASSVGTGEERQFF.

The chain links TRBV7-3 to TRBJ2-2, with no clear D. CDR1 and CDR2 from the germline V gene are SGHTA and FQGTGA. Trimming removed 7 bases at V and 0 bases at J, with 9 bases between. The CDR3 is made up of 14 amino acids. CDR3 sequence reads: CASKKRANTGELFF. CDR3 nucleotide sequence: TGTGCCAGCAAAAAGAGAGCGAACACCGGGGAGCTGTTTTTT.

Remarks on this clone: In the same sample, other DNA sequences code for this CDR3. The chain joins TRBV3-1 (or the pseudogene TRBV3-2) to TRBJ1-5, with D perhaps matching TRBD1 (5 bases). V was pared by 5 bases and J by 4 bases, with 9 bases between. The germline CDR1 and CDR2 sequences are LGHDT and YNNKEL (reference sequence). The length of the CDR3 is 13 residues. The CDR3 DNA is TGTGCCAGCAGCGGGGCGGGAAATCAGCCCCAGCATTTT. It translates to CASSGAGNQPQHF.

V and J are TRBV7-8 and TRBJ2-5, with D tentatively TRBD2 (6 bases). CDR1 and CDR2 (germline): SGHVS, FQNEAQ. This CDR3 contains 16 residues. V was trimmed by 1 base and J by 2 bases, leaving 14 bases between them. The CDR3 protein is CASSLGAGNRQETQYF. The CDR3 DNA follows: TGTGCCAGCAGCTTAGGGGCGGGAAACCGGCAAGAGACCCAGTACTTC.

This clone was seen just once. V usage is TRBV5-1 and J usage is TRBJ2-5; TRBD2 is a possible D gene (5 bases). Germline assignment: CDR1 SGHRS and CDR2 YFSETQ. V gave up 4 bases and J gave up 2 bases, with 18 bases separating them. CDR3 length: 16 residues. CDR3 protein: CASSPGREVSQETQYF. The CDR3 region has the DNA TGCGCCAGCAGCCCCGGACGGGAAGTGTCACAAGAGACCCAGTACTTC.

The CDR3 loop is CASCEGTGELFF. The CDR3 nucleotides read TGTGCCAGCTGCGAGGGCACCGGGGAGCTGTTTTTT. The rearrangement joins TRBV2 to TRBJ2-2, with D possibly TRBD2 on 5 matching bases. This CDR3 region has 12 residues. Germline V CDR1 and CDR2: SNHLY, FYNNEI. V was cut by 8 bases and J by 4 bases, with 8 bases left in between.

This clone has a single count. The chain carries TRBV19 and TRBJ2-1; no clear D. Germline-derived CDR1 and CDR2 are LNHDA and SQIVND (reference sequence). Trimming took off 3 bases at V and 0 bases at J, with 9 bases between the two ends. This CDR3 region has 15 residues. CDR3 sequence reads: CASSIDVLSYNEQFF. DNA of the CDR3: TGTGCCAGTAGTATTGATGTACTCTCCTACAATGAGCAGTTCTTC.

The chain employs TRBV7-2 and TRBJ2-7, with D perhaps TRBD2 (6 bases). Germline V gene lookup returns CDR1 SGHTA and CDR2 FQGNSA. Trimming shortened V by 1 base and J by 0 bases, and 10 bases separated the two germline ends. This CDR3 contains 15 residues. CDR3 residues: CASSLGGGTSYEQYF. CDR3 in DNA: TGTGCCAGCAGCTTAGGGGGCGGGACCTCCTACGAGCAGTACTTC.

The rearrangement uses TRBV9 and TRBJ2-7; tentative D call: TRBD1 (6 bases). The CDR3 contains 13 residues. Trimming removed 0 bases at V and 7 bases at J, with 11 bases between. The germline gives CDR1 SGDLS, CDR2 YYNGEE. In nucleotides, the CDR3 is TGTGCCAGCAGCGTAGGAACAGGGCAAGAGCAGTACTTC. Protein: CASSVGTGQEQYF. The full variable domain, rest sourced from reference TRBV9 and TRBJ2-7, is DSGVTQTPKHLITATGQRVTLRCSPRSGDLSVYWYQQSLDQGLQFLIQYYNGEERAKGNILERFSAQQFPDLHSELNLSSLELGDSALYFCASSVGTGQEQYFGPGTRLTVT.

In its sample, this clone was seen a few times. The J gene is TRBJ2-3, the V gene TRBV9, with 15 nucleotides matching TRBD2. Unmatched junction bases numbered 5, after V lost 4 bases and J lost 2 bases. CDR1 and CDR2 from the germline V gene are SGDLS and YYNGEE. The CDR3 has 17 amino acids. The CDR3 region has the DNA TGTGCCAGCAGCCTCGGGACTAGCGGGGGGCTCACAGATACGCAGTATTTT. Translated, it gives CASSLGTSGGLTDTQYF.

The V call is TRBV5-4, the J call TRBJ1-4; possibly TRBD1 for D (5 bases). CDR3 length: 16 residues. V was clipped by 4 bases and J by 1 base, with 14 bases between them. Germline V gene lookup returns CDR1 SGHNT and CDR2 YYREEE (reference sequence). The CDR3 is CASSGAGGGTNEKLFF. The CDR3 coding sequence is TGTGCCAGCAGCGGCGCCGGGGGGGGAACTAATGAAAAACTGTTTTTT.

This clone appeared a single time. CDR3 protein: CASSDQGWTQYF. In DNA form, the CDR3 reads TGTGCCAGCAGTGACCAGGGATGGACCCAGTACTTC. J is TRBJ2-5 and V is TRBV12-3 or TRBV12-4; a possible D gene is TRBD1 (5 bases). V shed 5 bases and J shed 7 bases, with 11 bases lying between them. The CDR3 contains 12 residues.